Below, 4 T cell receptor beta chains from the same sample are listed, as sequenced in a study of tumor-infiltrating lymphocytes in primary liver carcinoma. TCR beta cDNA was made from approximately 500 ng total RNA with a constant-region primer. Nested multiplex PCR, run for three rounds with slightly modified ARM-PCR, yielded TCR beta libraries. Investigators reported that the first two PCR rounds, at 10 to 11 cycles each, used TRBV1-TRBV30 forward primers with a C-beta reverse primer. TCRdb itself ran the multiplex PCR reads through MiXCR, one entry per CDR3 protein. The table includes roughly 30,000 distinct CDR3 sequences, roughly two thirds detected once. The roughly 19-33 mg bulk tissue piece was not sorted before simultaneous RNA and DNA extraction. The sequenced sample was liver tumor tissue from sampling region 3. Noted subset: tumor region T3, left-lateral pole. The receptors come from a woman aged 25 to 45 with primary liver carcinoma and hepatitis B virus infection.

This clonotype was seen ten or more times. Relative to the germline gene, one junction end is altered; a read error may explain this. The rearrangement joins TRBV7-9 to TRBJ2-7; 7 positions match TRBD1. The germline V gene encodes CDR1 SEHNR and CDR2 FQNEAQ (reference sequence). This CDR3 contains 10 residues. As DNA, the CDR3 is TGTGCCAGCAGCTTGACAGGGCTGCACTTC. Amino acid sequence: CASSLTGLHF.

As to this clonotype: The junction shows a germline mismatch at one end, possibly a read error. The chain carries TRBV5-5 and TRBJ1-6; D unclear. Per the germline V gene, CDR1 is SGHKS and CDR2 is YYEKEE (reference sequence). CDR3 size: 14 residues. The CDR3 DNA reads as TGTGCCAGCAGCTTGGACGGCAGTAATTCGCCCCCCCACTTT. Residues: CASSLDGSNSPPHF.

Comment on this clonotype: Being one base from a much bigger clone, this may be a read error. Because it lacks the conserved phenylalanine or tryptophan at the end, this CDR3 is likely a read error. The CDR3 nucleotides read TGTGCCAGCAGCTTAGTTGTCAGGGGGTCCTCTGGGGCCAACGTCCTGACTTTA. Translated, it gives CASSLVVRGSSGANVLTL. The V gene is TRBV11-2, the J gene TRBJ2-6; 7 bases line up with TRBD1. CDR3 size: 18 residues. Trimming cost V 1 base and J 0 bases; bases outside gene matches: 6. CDR1 and CDR2 (germline): SGHAT, FQNNGV.

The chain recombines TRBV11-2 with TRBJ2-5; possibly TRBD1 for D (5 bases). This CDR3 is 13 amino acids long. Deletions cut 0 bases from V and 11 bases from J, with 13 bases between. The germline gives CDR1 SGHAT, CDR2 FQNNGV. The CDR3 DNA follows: TGTGCCAGCAGCTTAGAATCCAAGGGGATTCAGTACTTC. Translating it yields CASSLESKGIQYF.